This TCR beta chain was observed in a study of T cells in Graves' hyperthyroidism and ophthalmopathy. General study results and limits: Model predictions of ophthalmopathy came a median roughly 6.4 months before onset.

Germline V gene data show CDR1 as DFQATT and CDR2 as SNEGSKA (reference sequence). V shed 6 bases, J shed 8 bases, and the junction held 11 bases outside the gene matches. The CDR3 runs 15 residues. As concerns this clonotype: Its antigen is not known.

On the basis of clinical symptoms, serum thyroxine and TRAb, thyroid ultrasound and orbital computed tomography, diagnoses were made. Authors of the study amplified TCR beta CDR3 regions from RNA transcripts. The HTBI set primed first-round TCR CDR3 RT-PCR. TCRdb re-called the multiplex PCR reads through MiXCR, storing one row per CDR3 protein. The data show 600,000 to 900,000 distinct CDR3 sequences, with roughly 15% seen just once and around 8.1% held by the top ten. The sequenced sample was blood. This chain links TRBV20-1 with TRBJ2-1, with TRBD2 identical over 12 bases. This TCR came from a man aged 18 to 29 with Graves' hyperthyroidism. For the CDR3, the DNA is TGCAGTGCGCCACTAGCGGGAGGACCAGGGTATGAGCAGTTCTTC. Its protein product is CSAPLAGGPGYEQFF.